This T cell receptor (beta chain) was captured in a study of T cells and Merkel cell carcinoma outcomes. This table comes from immunoSEQ multiplex PCR, and its TCRdb copy is limited to in-frame clones, with some not included. The data contain some 19,000 clones, roughly four fifths of them singletons. Trimming stripped 10 bases from V and 2 bases from J, with 14 bases between. The CDR3 loop spans 13 amino acids. From germline, CDR1 is ENHRY and CDR2 SYGVKD. The chain is built from TRBV10-3 and TRBJ1-1, with D possibly being TRBD1 (6 bases). This receptor was taken from a human donor with Merkel cell carcinoma. Sequencing input: tumor tissue from Merkel cell carcinoma. CDR3 coding DNA: TGTGCCAACCGTCGGGGGCTTAACACTGAAGCTTTCTTT. Its translation is CANRRGLNTEAFF.